What follows are 5 T cell receptor beta chains derived from one specimen sequenced in a study of T cell responses to AZD1222 COVID-19 vaccine. Data came from immunoSEQ multiplex PCR; TCRdb stores just in-frame clones and leaves some out. Altogether approximately 79,000 clones are present, just over 85% being singletons, with the ten largest covering under 9%. The source material was peripheral blood, sampled on day 0 of AZD1222 vaccination. The receptors here all came from an adult in good health.

V is TRBV9 and J is TRBJ2-1; D unresolved. Trimming removed 0 bases at V and 6 bases at J, with 13 bases between. CDR3 length equals 15 residues. The germline CDR1 and CDR2 sequences are SGDLS and YYNGEE. The CDR3 is CASSVGIGLGNEQFF. In DNA, the CDR3 is TGTGCCAGCAGCGTAGGGATAGGGTTGGGCAATGAGCAGTTCTTC.

This clone was seen only a few times. The chain is built from TRBV30 and TRBJ1-4, with no clear D. This CDR3 is 12 amino acids long. V was pared by 2 bases and J by 8 bases, with 9 bases between. Germline CDR1 reads GTSNPN; CDR2 reads SVGIG (reference sequence). CDR3 coding DNA: TGTGCCTGGAGTAGGATAAGAGAAAAACTGTTTTTT. Amino acids: CAWSRIREKLFF.

The V call is TRBV5-1, the J call TRBJ2-5; TRBD1 is a possible D gene (5 bases). V dropped 4 bases and J dropped 2 bases, with 12 bases sitting between them. This CDR3 is built from 14 residues. Germline CDR1 reads SGHRS; CDR2 reads YFSETQ. The CDR3 region has the DNA TGCGCCAGCAGCCCAGGGTTGGGGCAAGAGACCCAGTACTTC. Protein: CASSPGLGQETQYF.

This clone has only one observation. V gene TRBV7-2 combines with J gene TRBJ2-1; weak D call: TRBD2 (5 bases). The CDR3 has 14 amino acids. The V gene's germline CDR1 is SGHTA and CDR2 FQGNSA. Trimming left V 0 bases short and J 6 bases short, with 9 bases between. CDR3 sequence: CASSLALALNEQFF. The CDR3 DNA reads as TGTGCCAGCAGCTTAGCCCTAGCCCTCAATGAGCAGTTCTTC.

This chain joins TRBV27 and TRBJ1-1; TRBD1 is a possible D gene (6 bases). The CDR3 extends over 14 amino acids. Trimming cost V 5 bases and J 4 bases, with 14 bases left between them. From germline, CDR1 is MNHEY and CDR2 SMNVEV (reference sequence). DNA for the CDR3: TGTGCCAGCAGTCGCGGACAGAGGGGCACTGAAGCTTTCTTT. Protein sequence: CASSRGQRGTEAFF.